This T cell receptor (beta chain) derives from a study of Ad26.COV2.S vaccination and SARS-CoV-2 variants. Study summary: Into the muscle, Ad26.COV2.S was dosed once or twice, 56 days apart.

Treatment noted: around 19 received Ad26.COV2.S at low or high dose, single or two shots; 5 received placebo; per-sample allocation not given. Vaccine and placebo recipients were sampled on day 63 after the first injection. Here immunoSEQ multiplex PCR was the method, and the copy in TCRdb shows in-frame clones only, minus some. Seen here are 400,000 to 450,000 clones, over 80% observed once, and the top ten hold about 1.7%. The study's findings and limits: CD8+ and CD4+ T cells specific for spike reportedly responded with substantial breadth after vaccination. Non-spike TCR breadth was similar in vaccine and placebo recipients.

Notes on this clone: The antigen is undetermined.

The CDR3 totals 15 residues. Germline values: CDR1 SGDLS, CDR2 YYNGEE. V was clipped by 2 bases and J by 1 base, with 7 bases between them. This clonotype originated in a person between 18 and 59 years old who received the Ad26.COV2.S COVID-19 vaccine or a placebo. Sequences were derived from peripheral blood, sampled in a trial of Ad26.COV2.S vaccine versus placebo. This chain links TRBV9 with TRBJ2-6; unclear D gene. The DNA for the CDR3 is TGTGCCAGCAGCGTCCAGAAATCTGGGGCCAACGTCCTGACTTTC. Translated, it gives CASSVQKSGANVLTF.